The T cell receptor beta chain described here comes from a study of response to subunit inactivated influenza vaccine. Study-wide points: It was suggested by the authors that few new T cells are recruited by each seasonal influenza vaccination.

In TCRdb, the RT-PCR reads were re-called with MiXCR into one record per CDR3 protein. This table has around 540,000 distinct CDR3 sequences, 12% appearing once. The length of the CDR3 is 15 residues. Trimming stripped 1 base from V and 0 bases from J, with 8 bases between. Germline-derived CDR1 and CDR2 are SGHDT and YYEEEE. As regards this clonotype: Its antigen remains unidentified.

This rearrangement joins TRBV5-6 to TRBJ2-4; the D call may be TRBD1 or TRBD2 (5 bases each). The specimen was PBMCs from blood, collected on the day of vaccination. The clonotype comes from a man between 45 and 60 years old who received an inactivated influenza vaccine. CDR3 residues: CASSLLGVAKNIQYF. The CDR3 DNA sequence: TGTGCCAGCAGCTTGCTGGGGGTAGCCAAAAACATTCAGTACTTC.